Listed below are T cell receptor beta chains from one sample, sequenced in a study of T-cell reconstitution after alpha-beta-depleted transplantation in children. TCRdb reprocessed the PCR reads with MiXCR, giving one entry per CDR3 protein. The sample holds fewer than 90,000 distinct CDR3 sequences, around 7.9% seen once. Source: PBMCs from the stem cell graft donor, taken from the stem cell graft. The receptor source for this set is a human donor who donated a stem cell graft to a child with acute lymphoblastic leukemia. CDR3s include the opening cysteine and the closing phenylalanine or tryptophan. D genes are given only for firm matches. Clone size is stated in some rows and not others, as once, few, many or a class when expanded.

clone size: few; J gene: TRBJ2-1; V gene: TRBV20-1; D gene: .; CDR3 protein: CSASPDSWGAYNEQFF; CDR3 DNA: TGCAGTGCTAGTCCTGATAGTTGGGGTGCGTACAATGAGCAGTTCTTC
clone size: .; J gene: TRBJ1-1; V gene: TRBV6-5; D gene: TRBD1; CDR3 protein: CASSYLTRGVNTEAFF; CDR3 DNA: TGTGCCAGCAGTTACCTCACCAGGGGGGTGAACACTGAAGCTTTCTTT
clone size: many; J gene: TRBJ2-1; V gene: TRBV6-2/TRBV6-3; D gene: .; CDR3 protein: CASAPQWSSYNEQFF; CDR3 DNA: TGTGCCAGCGCACCACAGTGGTCCTCCTACAATGAGCAGTTCTTC
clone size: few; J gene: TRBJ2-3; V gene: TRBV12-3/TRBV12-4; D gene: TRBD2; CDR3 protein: CASSSPPGLAYTDTQYF; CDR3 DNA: TGTGCCAGCAGTTCTCCACCGGGACTAGCGTACACAGATACGCAGTATTTT
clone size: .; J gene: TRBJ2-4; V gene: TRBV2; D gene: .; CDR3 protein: CASKYGTKNIQYF; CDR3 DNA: TGTGCCAGCAAGTACGGGACAAAAAACATTCAGTACTTC
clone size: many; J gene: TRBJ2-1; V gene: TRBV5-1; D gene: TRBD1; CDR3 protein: CASTYPPGQGASANEQFF; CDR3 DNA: TGCGCCAGCACCTATCCTCCGGGACAGGGGGCGAGTGCCAATGAGCAGTTCTTC
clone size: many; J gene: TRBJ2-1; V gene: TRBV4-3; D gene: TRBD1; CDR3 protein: CASSPGQGSNEQFF; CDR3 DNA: TGCGCCAGCAGCCCGGGACAGGGTTCGAATGAGCAGTTCTTC
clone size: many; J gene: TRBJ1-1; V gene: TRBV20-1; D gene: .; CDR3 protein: CSARDTLQTEAFF; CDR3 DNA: TGCAGTGCTAGAGATACCTTGCAGACTGAAGCTTTCTTT
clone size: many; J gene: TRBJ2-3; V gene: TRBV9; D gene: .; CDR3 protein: CASSDSGSTDTQYF; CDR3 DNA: TGTGCCAGCAGCGATTCGGGTAGCACAGATACGCAGTATTTT
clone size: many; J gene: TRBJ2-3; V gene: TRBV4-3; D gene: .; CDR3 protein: CASSRRGSSSGTDTQYF; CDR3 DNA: TGCGCCAGCAGCCGGAGAGGAAGCTCATCAGGCACAGATACGCAGTATTTT
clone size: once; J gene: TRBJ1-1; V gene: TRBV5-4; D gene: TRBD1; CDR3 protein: CASSLAGTGSTEAFF; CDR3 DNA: TGTGCCAGCAGCTTGGCCGGGACAGGGAGCACTGAAGCTTTCTTT
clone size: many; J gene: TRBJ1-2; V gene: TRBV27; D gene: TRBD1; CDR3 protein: CASSPWTGKEYGYTF; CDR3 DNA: TGTGCCAGCAGTCCTTGGACAGGGAAGGAGTATGGCTACACCTTC
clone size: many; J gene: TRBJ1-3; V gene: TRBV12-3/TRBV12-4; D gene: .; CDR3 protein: CASRPQWSSGNTIYF; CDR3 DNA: TGTGCCAGCAGACCGCAGTGGAGCTCTGGAAACACCATATATTTT
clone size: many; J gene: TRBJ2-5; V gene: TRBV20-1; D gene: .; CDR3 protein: CSARVGRAETQYF; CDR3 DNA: TGCAGTGCTAGAGTGGGCAGGGCCGAGACCCAGTACTTC
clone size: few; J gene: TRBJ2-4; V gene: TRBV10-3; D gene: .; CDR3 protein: CAISEFETAAKNIQYF; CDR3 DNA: TGTGCCATCAGTGAGTTCGAGACAGCAGCCAAAAACATTCAGTACTTC
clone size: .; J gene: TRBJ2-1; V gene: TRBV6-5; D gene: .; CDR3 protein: CASSPGDSTYSYNEQFF; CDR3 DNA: TGTGCCAGCAGCCCAGGGGACTCCACATACTCCTACAATGAGCAGTTCTTC
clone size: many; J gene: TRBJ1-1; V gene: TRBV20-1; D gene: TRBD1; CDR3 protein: CSAREQGGNTEAFF; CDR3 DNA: TGCAGTGCTAGAGAGCAGGGGGGGAACACTGAAGCTTTCTTT
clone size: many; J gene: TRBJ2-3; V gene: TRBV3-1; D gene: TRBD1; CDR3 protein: CASSRVTGGSTDTQYF; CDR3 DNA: TGTGCCAGCAGCCGTGTCACAGGGGGTAGCACAGATACGCAGTATTTT
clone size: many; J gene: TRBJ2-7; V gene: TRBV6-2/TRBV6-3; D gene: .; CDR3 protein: CASTMGDEQYF; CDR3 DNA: TGTGCCAGCACCATGGGGGACGAGCAGTACTTC
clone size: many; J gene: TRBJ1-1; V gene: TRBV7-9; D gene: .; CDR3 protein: CASSLAWQAAEAFF; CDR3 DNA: TGTGCCAGCAGCTTAGCTTGGCAGGCCGCCGAAGCTTTCTTT
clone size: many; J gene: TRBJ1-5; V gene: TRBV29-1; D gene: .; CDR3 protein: CSVIFLDSNQPQHF; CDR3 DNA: TGCAGCGTTATCTTCCTGGACAGCAATCAGCCCCAGCATTTT
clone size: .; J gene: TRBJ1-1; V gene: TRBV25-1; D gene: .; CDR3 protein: CASSEGAWNTEAFF; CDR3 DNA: TGTGCCAGCAGTGAGGGGGCTTGGAACACTGAAGCTTTCTTT
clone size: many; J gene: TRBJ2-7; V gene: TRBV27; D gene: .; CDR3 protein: CASSLLATVTDEQYF; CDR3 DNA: TGTGCCAGCAGTCTTCTAGCCACCGTTACTGACGAGCAGTACTTC
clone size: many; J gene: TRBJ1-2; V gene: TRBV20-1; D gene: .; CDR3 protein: CSASLGIWGYTF; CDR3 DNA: TGCAGTGCTAGCTTGGGGATTTGGGGCTACACCTTC